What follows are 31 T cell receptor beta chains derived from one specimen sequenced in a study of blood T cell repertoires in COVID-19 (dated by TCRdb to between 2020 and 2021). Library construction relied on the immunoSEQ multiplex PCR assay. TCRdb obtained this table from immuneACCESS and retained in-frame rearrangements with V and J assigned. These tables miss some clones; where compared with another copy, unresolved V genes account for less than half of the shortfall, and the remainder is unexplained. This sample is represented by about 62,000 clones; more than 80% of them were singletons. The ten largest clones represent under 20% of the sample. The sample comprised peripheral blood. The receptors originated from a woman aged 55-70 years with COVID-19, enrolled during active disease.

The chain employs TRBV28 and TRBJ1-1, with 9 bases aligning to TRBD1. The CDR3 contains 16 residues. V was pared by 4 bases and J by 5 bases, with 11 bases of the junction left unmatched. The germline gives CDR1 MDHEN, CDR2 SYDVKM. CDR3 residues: CASSSRQGVWRTEAFF. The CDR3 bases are TGTGCCAGCAGTTCGCGACAGGGGGTGTGGAGAACTGAAGCTTTCTTT.

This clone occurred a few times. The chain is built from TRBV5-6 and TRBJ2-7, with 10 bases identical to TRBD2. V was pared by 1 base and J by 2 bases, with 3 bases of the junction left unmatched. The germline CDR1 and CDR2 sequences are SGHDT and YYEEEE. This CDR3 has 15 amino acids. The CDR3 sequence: CASSLKLAGPYEQYF. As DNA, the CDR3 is TGTGCCAGCAGCTTGAAACTAGCGGGGCCCTACGAGCAGTACTTC.

The CDR3 DNA follows: TGTGCCAGCAGCTTCGACAGGGGGCGAACCGGGGAGCTGTTTTTT. Translating gives CASSFDRGRTGELFF. The rearrangement uses TRBV7-2 and TRBJ2-2, with TRBD1 identical over 10 bases. Germline CDR1 and CDR2: SGHTA and FQGNSA. Germline trimming cut 3 bases from V and 5 bases from J; bases unmatched to any gene: 3. The CDR3 is 15 residues long.

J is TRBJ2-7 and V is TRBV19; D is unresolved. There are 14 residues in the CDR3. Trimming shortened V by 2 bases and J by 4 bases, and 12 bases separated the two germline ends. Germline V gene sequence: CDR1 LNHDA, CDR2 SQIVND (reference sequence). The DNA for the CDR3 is TGTGCCAGTAGTATAAATTCCTGGCAGTACGAGCAGTACTTC. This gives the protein CASSINSWQYEQYF.

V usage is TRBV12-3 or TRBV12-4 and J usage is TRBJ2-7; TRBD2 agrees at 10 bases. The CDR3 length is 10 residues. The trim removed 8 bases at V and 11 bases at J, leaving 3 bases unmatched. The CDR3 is CASGLAEKYF. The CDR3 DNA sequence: TGTGCCAGCGGACTAGCGGAGAAGTACTTC.

The CDR3 DNA reads TGCGCCAGCAGCCAGCCTAGCGGGAGCTCGGATACGCAGTATTTT. Protein: CASSQPSGSSDTQYF. The chain joins TRBV4-3 to TRBJ2-3, with TRBD2 matching 10 bases. The germline CDR1 and CDR2 sequences are LGHNA and YSLEER. The CDR3 has 15 amino acids. The trim removed 3 bases at V and 6 bases at J, leaving 6 bases unmatched.

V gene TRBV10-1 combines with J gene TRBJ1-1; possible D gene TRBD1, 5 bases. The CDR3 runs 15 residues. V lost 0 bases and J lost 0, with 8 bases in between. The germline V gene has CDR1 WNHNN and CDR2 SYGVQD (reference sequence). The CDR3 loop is CASSESRQMNTEAFF. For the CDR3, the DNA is TGCGCCAGCAGTGAGTCGAGACAGATGAACACTGAAGCTTTCTTT.

In DNA form, the CDR3 reads TGTGCCAGTAGTATACCAGCGGGAGTTACCGGGGAGCTGTTTTTT. It codes for CASSIPAGVTGELFF. The chain recombines TRBV19 with TRBJ2-2; 8 positions match TRBD2. Trimming removed 2 bases from V and 5 bases from J; junction bases left unmatched: 4. Germline lookup yields CDR1 LNHDA and CDR2 SQIVND (reference sequence). The CDR3 runs 15 residues.

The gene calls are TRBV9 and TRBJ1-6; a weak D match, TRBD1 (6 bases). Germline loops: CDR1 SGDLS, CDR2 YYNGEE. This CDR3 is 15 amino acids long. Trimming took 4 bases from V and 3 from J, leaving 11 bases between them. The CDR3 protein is CASSTGTNYNSPLHF. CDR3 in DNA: TGTGCCAGCAGCACCGGGACAAACTATAATTCACCCCTCCACTTT.

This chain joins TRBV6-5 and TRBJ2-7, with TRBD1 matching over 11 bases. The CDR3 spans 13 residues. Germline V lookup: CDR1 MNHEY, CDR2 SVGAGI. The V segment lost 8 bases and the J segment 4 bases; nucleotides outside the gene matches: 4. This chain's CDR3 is CASLGQGEYEQYF. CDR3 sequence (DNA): TGTGCCAGCCTGGGACAGGGGGAATACGAGCAGTACTTC.

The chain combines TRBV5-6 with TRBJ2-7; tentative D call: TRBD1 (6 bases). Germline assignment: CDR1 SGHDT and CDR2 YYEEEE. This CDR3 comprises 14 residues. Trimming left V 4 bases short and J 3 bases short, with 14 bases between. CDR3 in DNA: TGTGCCAGCAGCCCCGGCCAGGGGCTCTACGAGCAGTACTTC. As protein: CASSPGQGLYEQYF.

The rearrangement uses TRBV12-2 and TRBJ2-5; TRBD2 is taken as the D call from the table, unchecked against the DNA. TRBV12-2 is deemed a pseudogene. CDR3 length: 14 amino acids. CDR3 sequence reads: CASRLRLAGETQYF. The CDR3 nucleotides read TGTGCAAGTCGCTTACGGCTAGCGGGGGAGACCCAGTACTTC.

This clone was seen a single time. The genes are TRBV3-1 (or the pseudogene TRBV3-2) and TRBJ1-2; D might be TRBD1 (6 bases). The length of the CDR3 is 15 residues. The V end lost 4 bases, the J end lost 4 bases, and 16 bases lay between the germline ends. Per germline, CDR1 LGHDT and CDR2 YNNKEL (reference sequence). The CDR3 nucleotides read TGTGCCAGCAGCCCATCTGGGGGGGCGGCCTATGGCTACACCTTC. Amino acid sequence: CASSPSGGAAYGYTF.

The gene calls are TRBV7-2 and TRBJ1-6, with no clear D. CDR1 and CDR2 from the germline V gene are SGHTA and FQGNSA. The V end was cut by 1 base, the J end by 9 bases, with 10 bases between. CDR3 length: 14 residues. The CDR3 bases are TGTGCCAGCAGCTTAGGGGGAGAAGGTTCACCCCTCCACTTT. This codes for CASSLGGEGSPLHF.

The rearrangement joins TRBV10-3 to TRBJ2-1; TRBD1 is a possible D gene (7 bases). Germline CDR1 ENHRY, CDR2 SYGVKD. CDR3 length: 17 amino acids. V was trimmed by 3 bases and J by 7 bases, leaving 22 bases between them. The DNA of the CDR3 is TGTGCCATCAGTGATCTCGGAGGGGGCCGCCGAAAAAATGAGCAGTTCTTC. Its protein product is CAISDLGGGRRKNEQFF.

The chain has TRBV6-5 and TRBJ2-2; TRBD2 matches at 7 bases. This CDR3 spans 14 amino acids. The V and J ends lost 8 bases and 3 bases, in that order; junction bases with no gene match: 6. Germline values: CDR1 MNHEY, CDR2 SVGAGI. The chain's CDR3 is CASCCLADTGELFF. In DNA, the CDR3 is TGTGCCAGCTGCTGTCTAGCGGACACCGGGGAGCTGTTTTTT.

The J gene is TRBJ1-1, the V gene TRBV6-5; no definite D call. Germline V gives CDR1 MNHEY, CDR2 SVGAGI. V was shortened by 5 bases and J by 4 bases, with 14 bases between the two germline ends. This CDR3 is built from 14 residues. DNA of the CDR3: TGTGCCAGCAGTATCGTTTTACATGGCACTGAAGCTTTCTTT. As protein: CASSIVLHGTEAFF.

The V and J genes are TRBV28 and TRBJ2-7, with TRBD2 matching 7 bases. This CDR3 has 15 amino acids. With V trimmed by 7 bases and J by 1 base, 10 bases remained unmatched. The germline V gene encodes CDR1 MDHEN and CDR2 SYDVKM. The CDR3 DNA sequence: TGTGCCAGCACCTTCCCCGGGAGGTCTTCCTACGAGCAGTACTTC. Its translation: CASTFPGRSSYEQYF. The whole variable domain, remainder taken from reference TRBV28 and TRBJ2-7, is DVKVTQSSRYLVKRTGEKVFLECVQDMDHENMFWYRQDPGLGLRLIYFSYDVKMKEKGDIPEGYSVSREKKERFSLILESASTNQTSMYLCASTFPGRSSYEQYFGPGTRLTVT.

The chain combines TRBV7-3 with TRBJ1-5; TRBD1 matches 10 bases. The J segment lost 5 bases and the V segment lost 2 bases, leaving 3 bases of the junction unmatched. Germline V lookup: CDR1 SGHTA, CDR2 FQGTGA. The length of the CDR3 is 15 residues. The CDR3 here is CASSLGTGVDQPQHF. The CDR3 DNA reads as TGTGCCAGCAGCTTAGGGACAGGGGTGGATCAGCCCCAGCATTTT.

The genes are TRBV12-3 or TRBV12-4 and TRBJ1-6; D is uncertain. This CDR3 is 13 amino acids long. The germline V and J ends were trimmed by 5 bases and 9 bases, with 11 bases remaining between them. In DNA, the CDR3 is TGTGCCAGCAGTCGTAGGGAGAGTTCACCCCTCCACTTT. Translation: CASSRRESSPLHF.

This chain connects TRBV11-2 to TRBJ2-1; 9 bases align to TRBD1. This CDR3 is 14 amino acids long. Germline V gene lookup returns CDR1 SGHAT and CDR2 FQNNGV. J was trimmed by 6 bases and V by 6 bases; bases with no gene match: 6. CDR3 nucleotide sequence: TGTGCCAGCAGGGGACAGGGCTTTGCCAATGAGCAGTTCTTC. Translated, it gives CASRGQGFANEQFF. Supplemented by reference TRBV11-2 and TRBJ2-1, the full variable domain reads EAGVAQSPRYKIIEKRQSVAFWCNPISGHATLYWYQQILGQGPKLLIQFQNNGVVDDSQLPKDRFSAERLKGVDSTLKIQPAKLEDSAVYLCASRGQGFANEQFFGPGTRLTVL.

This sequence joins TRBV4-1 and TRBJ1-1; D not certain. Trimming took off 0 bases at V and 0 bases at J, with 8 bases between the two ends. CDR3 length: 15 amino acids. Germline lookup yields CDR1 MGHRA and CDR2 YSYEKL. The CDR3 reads CASSQEVSLNTEAFF. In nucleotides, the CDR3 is TGCGCCAGCAGCCAAGAGGTCAGTCTGAACACTGAAGCTTTCTTT.

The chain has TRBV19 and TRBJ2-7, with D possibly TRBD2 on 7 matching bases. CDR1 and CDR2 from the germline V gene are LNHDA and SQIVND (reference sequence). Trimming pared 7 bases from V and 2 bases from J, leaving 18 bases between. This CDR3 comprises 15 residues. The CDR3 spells CASKGGASGPYEQYF. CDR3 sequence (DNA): TGTGCCAGTAAGGGGGGCGCTAGCGGACCCTACGAGCAGTACTTC.

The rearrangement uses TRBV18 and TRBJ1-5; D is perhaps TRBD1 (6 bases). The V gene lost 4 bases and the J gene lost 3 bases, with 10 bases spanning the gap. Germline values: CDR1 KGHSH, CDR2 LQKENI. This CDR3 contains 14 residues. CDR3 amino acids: CASSQGQPNQPQHF. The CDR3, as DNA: TGTGCCAGCTCACAAGGACAGCCCAATCAGCCCCAGCATTTT. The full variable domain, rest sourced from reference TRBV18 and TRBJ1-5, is NAGVMQNPRHLVRRRGQEARLRCSPMKGHSHVYWYRQLPEEGLKFMVYLQKENIIDESGMPKERFSAEFPKEGPSILRIQQVVRGDSAAYFCASSQGQPNQPQHFGDGTRLSIL.

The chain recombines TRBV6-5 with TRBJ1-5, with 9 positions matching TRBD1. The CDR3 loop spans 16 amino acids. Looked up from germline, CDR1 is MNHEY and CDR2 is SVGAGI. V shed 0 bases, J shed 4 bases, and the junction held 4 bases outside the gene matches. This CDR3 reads CASSYSGTGLNQPQHF. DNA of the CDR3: TGTGCCAGCAGTTACTCGGGGACAGGGCTTAATCAGCCCCAGCATTTT.

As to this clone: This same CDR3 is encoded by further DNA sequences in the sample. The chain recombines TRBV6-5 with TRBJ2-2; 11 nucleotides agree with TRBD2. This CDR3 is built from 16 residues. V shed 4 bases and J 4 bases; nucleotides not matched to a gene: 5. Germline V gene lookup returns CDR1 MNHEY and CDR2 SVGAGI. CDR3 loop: CASSWGGLAATGELFF. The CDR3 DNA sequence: TGTGCCAGCAGTTGGGGGGGACTAGCGGCCACCGGGGAGCTGTTTTTT.

CDR3 DNA sequence: TGTGCCAGCAGCCCCCCGGCCGTCGAAAGGAGGACAGATACGCAGTATTTT. Its translation: CASSPPAVERRTDTQYF. The rearrangement joins TRBV28 to TRBJ2-3, with a tentative D call TRBD2 (5 bases). The CDR3 consists of 17 residues. Germline CDR1 and CDR2: MDHEN and SYDVKM. Trimming cost V 6 bases and J 3 bases, with 22 bases left between them.

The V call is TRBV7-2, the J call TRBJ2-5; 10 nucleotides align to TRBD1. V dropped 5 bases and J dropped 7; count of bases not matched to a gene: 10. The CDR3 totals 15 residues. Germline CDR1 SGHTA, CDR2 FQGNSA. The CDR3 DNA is TGTGCCAGCAGCGCACCCGGGACAGGGGTTCGGACCCAGTACTTC. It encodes CASSAPGTGVRTQYF.

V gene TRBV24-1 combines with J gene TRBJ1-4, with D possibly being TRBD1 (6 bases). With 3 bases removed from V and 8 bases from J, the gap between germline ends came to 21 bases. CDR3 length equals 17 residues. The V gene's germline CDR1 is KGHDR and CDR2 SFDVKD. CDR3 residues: CATSDRAASDSREKLFF. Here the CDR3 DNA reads TGTGCCACCAGTGATCGCGCGGCCTCGGACAGTCGGGAAAAACTGTTTTTT.

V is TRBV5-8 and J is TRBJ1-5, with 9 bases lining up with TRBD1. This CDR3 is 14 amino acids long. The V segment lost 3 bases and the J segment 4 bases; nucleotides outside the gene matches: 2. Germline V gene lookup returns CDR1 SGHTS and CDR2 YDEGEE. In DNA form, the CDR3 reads TGTGCCAGCAGCTACGGGACAGGGAATCAGCCCCAGCATTTT. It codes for CASSYGTGNQPQHF. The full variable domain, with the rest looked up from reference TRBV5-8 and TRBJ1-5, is EAGVTQSPTHLIKTRGQQATLRCSPISGHTSVYWYQQALGLGLQFLLWYDEGEERNRGNFPPRFSGRQFPNYSSELNVNALELEDSALYLCASSYGTGNQPQHFGDGTRLSIL.

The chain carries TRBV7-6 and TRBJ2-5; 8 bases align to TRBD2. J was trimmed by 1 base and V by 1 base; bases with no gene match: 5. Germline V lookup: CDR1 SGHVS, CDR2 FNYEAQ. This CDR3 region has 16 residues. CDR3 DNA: TGTGCCAGCAGCTTAGGAGCGGGAGTTCTCCAAGAGACCCAGTACTTC. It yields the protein CASSLGAGVLQETQYF.